These T cell receptor beta chains were read from a single sample in a study of T cells after yellow fever vaccination. In TCRdb, the 5' RACE reads were re-called with MiXCR into one record per CDR3 protein. The sample lists around 600,000 distinct CDR3 sequences, 9% to 15% seen once, with 15% in the top ten. The sequencing here drew on PBMCs, taken on the day of the yellow fever booster vaccination. The receptors stem from a man aged 30 to 39 who received the YFV17D yellow fever vaccine. Each CDR3 is given with its conserved first and last residue. Fields, in order: J gene, V gene, clone size, D gene, CDR3 protein, CDR3 DNA. D genes are given only for firm matches. A clone size is listed for some rows: how often the clone was seen (once, few, many), or a class if it is expanded.

>TRBJ1-6|TRBV9|few|-
CASSGGDSYNSPLHF
TGTGCCAGCAGCGGGGGAGACTCCTATAATTCACCCCTCCACTTT
>TRBJ2-7|TRBV24-1|many|-
CATSAYGYEQYF
TGTGCCACCAGCGCTTACGGCTACGAGCAGTACTTC
>TRBJ2-3|TRBV7-6|few|TRBD2
CASSLAGGDLDTQYF
TGTGCCAGCAGCTTAGCGGGAGGGGATTTGGATACGCAGTATTTT
>TRBJ2-1|TRBV6-5|many|-
CASRRARVQFF
TGTGCCAGCCGTCGGGCCCGGGTCCAGTTCTTC
>TRBJ1-5|TRBV19|-|-
CASSDSFYQPQHF
TGTGCCAGTAGCGACAGTTTCTATCAGCCCCAGCATTTT
>TRBJ2-2|TRBV6-5|-|-
CASSYPSGAGELFF
TGTGCCAGCAGTTACCCCTCAGGAGCCGGGGAGCTGTTTTTT
>TRBJ2-5|TRBV29-1|-|-
CSVKEGTSQETQYF
TGCAGCGTAAAAGAGGGGACCTCCCAAGAGACCCAGTACTTC
>TRBJ2-3|TRBV3-1|-|-
CASSQDLGASTDTQYF
TGTGCCAGCAGCCAAGACCTTGGGGCTAGCACAGATACGCAGTATTTT
>TRBJ2-7|TRBV30|-|-
CACNLASYEQYF
TGTGCCTGTAACCTAGCCTCCTACGAGCAGTACTTC
>TRBJ1-5|TRBV3-1|few|-
CASSQGVGLQPQHF
TGTGCCAGCAGCCAAGGTGTTGGGCTTCAGCCCCAGCATTTT
>TRBJ1-1|TRBV5-1|few|-
CASSLGGRGTEAFF
TGCGCCAGCAGCTTGGGGGGGAGGGGAACTGAAGCTTTCTTT